The 11 T cell receptor beta chains in this list originate from one sample, sequenced in a study of T cell responses to AZD1222 COVID-19 vaccine. Measured with immunoSEQ multiplex PCR; TCRdb has only the in-frame clones, and not every one. This repertoire shows 130,000 to 150,000 clones, about 90% found once; its top ten account for 5.2%. The material sequenced was peripheral blood, taken on day 0 of AZD1222 vaccination. Receptor source: an adult in good health.

This clone was recorded once. The genes are TRBV27 and TRBJ2-3; D unclear. V was trimmed by 5 bases and J by 1 base, leaving 16 bases between them. This CDR3 spans 16 amino acids. Per germline, CDR1 MNHEY and CDR2 SMNVEV (reference sequence). The CDR3 sequence is CASSPRPPRGTDTQYF. The CDR3 region has the DNA TGTGCCAGCAGTCCTCGCCCACCTCGAGGCACAGATACGCAGTATTTT.

V is TRBV28 and J is TRBJ1-4, with 7 bases lining up with TRBD1. Looked up from germline, CDR1 is MDHEN and CDR2 is SYDVKM. The V segment lost 10 bases and the J segment 7 bases; nucleotides outside the gene matches: 12. CDR3 length: 14 amino acids. CDR3 coding DNA: TGTGCCATCTCCTCCGGGACAGAGCTTGAAAAACTGTTTTTT. This encodes CAISSGTELEKLFF. Complete variable domain (other parts from reference TRBV28 and TRBJ1-4): DVKVTQSSRYLVKRTGEKVFLECVQDMDHENMFWYRQDPGLGLRLIYFSYDVKMKEKGDIPEGYSVSREKKERFSLILESASTNQTSMYLCAISSGTELEKLFFGSGTQLSVL.

This clone appeared a single time. This chain links TRBV7-2 with TRBJ2-1; 10 bases are shared with TRBD2. Germline V gives CDR1 SGHTA, CDR2 FQGNSA. Unmatched junction bases numbered 14, after V lost 8 bases and J lost 10 bases. The CDR3 loop spans 15 amino acids. CDR3 sequence (DNA): TGTGCCAGCCTAGCGGGAGACTGGACCTTTCAGGAGCAGTTCTTC. It codes for CASLAGDWTFQEQFF.

V usage is TRBV28 and J usage is TRBJ2-7, with D perhaps TRBD2 (6 bases). Germline CDR1 and CDR2: MDHEN and SYDVKM. The CDR3 spans 15 residues. Deletions cut 6 bases from V and 3 bases from J, with 18 bases between. The DNA of the CDR3 is TGTGCCAGCAGCCCCCCCGAGCGGGCGTTCTACGAGCAGTACTTC. It is translated as CASSPPERAFYEQYF. The full variable domain, with the rest looked up from reference TRBV28 and TRBJ2-7, is DVKVTQSSRYLVKRTGEKVFLECVQDMDHENMFWYRQDPGLGLRLIYFSYDVKMKEKGDIPEGYSVSREKKERFSLILESASTNQTSMYLCASSPPERAFYEQYFGPGTRLTVT.

J is TRBJ1-6 and V is TRBV5-4; D is unclear. Germline V gives CDR1 SGHNT, CDR2 YYREEE (reference sequence). The CDR3 loop spans 16 amino acids. With 4 bases removed from V and 7 bases from J, the gap between germline ends came to 18 bases. DNA for the CDR3: TGTGCCAGCAGCCCTTTCCTGGGGAGGCTCAATTCACCCCTCCACTTT. Translating gives CASSPFLGRLNSPLHF.

The chain links TRBV2 to TRBJ2-7; D is possibly TRBD1 or TRBD2 (5 bases each). The CDR3 sequence is 15 residues long. Germline CDR1 SNHLY, CDR2 FYNNEI. V lost 2 bases and J 2 bases, leaving 13 bases between the germline ends. In DNA, the CDR3 is TGTGCCAGCAGTGAAAGGGGCGGAGGAACCTACGAGCAGTACTTC. Encoded protein: CASSERGGGTYEQYF. The variable domain in full, with the rest retrieved from reference TRBV2 and TRBJ2-7, is EPEVTQTPSHQVTQMGQEVILRCVPISNHLYFYWYRQILGQKVEFLVSFYNNEISEKSEIFDDQFSVERPDGSNFTLKIRSTKLEDSAMYFCASSERGGGTYEQYFGPGTRLTVT.

The chain employs TRBV2 and TRBJ1-2, with a weak D call TRBD1 (5 bases). The length of the CDR3 is 12 residues. The V end was cut by 6 bases, the J end by 5 bases, with 10 bases between. CDR1 is SNHLY and CDR2 is FYNNEI in the germline V gene. The CDR3 spells CASRRGTYGYTF. As DNA, the CDR3 is TGTGCCAGCAGAAGAGGGACTTATGGCTACACCTTC.

V gene TRBV7-9 combines with J gene TRBJ1-1; TRBD1 aligns across 9 bases. The germline gives CDR1 SEHNR, CDR2 FQNEAQ (reference sequence). The CDR3 spans 14 residues. Unmatched junction bases numbered 4, after V lost 4 bases and J lost 4 bases. The CDR3 reads CASSSQTGGTEAFF. CDR3 sequence (DNA): TGTGCCAGCAGCTCTCAGACAGGGGGCACTGAAGCTTTCTTT.

The chain joins TRBV27 to TRBJ1-1, with a weak D call TRBD1 (5 bases). The CDR3 consists of 15 residues. In germline, CDR1 is MNHEY, CDR2 SMNVEV (reference sequence). Trimming shortened V by 8 bases and J by 0 bases, and 16 bases separated the two germline ends. The CDR3 protein is CASQRGWGLNTEAFF. The CDR3 nucleotides read TGTGCCAGCCAACGCGGGTGGGGACTGAACACTGAAGCTTTCTTT.

The chain is built from TRBV11-1 and TRBJ2-7; 10 bases match TRBD1. This CDR3 region has 16 residues. Germline CDR1 reads SGHAT; CDR2 reads FQDESV (reference sequence). Trimming took 6 bases from V and 3 from J; bases not matched to a gene: 11. Here the CDR3 reads CASRPTWTGGSYEQYF. DNA for the CDR3: TGTGCCAGCAGACCGACGTGGACAGGGGGAAGCTACGAGCAGTACTTC.

The chain recombines TRBV7-2 with TRBJ2-3; the match to TRBD2 covers 11 bases. V dropped 7 bases and J dropped 5; count of bases not matched to a gene: 5. The V gene's germline CDR1 is SGHTA and CDR2 FQGNSA. This CDR3 is built from 14 residues. The CDR3 spells CASTPGLAGDTQYF. CDR3 coding DNA: TGTGCCAGCACCCCAGGACTAGCGGGAGATACGCAGTATTTT.